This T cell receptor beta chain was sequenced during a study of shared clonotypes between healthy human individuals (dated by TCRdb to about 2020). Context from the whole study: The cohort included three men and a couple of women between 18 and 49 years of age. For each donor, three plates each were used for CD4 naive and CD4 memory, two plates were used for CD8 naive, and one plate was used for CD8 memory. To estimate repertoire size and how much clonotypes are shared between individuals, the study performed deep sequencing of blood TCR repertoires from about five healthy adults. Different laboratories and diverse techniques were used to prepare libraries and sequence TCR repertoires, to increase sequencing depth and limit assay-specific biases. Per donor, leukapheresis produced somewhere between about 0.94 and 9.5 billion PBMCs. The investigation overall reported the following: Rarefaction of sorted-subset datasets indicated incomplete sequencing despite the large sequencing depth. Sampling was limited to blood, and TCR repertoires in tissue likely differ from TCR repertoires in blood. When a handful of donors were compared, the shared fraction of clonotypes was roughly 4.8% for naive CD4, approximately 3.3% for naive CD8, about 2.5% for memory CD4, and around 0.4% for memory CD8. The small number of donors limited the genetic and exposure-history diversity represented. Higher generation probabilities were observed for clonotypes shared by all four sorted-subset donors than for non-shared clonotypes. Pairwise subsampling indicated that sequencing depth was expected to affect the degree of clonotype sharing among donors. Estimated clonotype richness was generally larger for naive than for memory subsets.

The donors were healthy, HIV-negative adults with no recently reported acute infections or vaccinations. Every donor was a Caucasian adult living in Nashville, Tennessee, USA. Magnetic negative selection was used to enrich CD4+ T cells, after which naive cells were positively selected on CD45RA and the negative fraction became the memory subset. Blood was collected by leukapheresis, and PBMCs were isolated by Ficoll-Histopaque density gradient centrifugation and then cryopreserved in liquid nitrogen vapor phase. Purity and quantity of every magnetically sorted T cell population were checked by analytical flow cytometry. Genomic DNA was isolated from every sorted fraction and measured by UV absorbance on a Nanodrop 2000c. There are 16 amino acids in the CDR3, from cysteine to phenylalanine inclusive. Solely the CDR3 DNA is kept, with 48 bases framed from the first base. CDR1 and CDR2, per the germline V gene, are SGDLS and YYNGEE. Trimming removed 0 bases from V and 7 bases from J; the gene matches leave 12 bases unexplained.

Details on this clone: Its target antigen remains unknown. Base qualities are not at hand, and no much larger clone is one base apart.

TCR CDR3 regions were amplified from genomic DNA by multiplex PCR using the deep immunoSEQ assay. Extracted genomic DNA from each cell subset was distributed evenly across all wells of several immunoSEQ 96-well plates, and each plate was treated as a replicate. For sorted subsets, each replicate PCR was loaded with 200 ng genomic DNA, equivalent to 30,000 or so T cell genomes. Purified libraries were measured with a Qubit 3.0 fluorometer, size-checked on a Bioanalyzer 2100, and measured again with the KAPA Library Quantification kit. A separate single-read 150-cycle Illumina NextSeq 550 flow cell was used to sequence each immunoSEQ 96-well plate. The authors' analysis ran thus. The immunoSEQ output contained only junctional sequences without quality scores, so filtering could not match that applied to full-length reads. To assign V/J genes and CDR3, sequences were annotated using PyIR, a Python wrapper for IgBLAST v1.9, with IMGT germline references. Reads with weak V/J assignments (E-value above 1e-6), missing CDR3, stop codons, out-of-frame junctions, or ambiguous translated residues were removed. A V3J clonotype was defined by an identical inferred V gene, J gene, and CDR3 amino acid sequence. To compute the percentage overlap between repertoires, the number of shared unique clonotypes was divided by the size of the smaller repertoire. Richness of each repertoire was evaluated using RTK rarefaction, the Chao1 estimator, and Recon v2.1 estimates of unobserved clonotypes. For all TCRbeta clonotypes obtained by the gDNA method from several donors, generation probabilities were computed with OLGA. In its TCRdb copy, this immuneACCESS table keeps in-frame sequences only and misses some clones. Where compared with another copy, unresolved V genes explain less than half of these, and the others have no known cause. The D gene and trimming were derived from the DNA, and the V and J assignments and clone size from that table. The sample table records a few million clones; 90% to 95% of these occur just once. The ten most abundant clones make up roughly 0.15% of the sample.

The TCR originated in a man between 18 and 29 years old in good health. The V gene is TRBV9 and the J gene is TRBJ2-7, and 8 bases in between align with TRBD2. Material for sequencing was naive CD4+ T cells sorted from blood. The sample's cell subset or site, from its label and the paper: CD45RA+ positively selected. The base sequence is TGTGCCAGCAGCGTAGCTGGTAGCGGGAATCTGAGGGAGCAGTACTTC. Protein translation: CASSVAGSGNLREQYF.